These 19 T cell receptor beta chains share one sample of origin, sequenced in a study of blood T cell repertoires in COVID-19. Assay used: immunoSEQ multiplex PCR; TCRdb lists only in-frame clones, some missing. The repertoire holds around 130,000 clones, with around 90% as singletons. The source material was peripheral blood. Receptors originate from a woman aged 80 or older with acute or convalescent COVID-19.

The J gene is TRBJ1-2, the V gene TRBV3-1 (or the pseudogene TRBV3-2); 8 bases are a match to TRBD1. V gave up 4 bases and J gave up 8 bases; unmatched junction bases: 9. Looked up from germline, CDR1 is LGHDT and CDR2 is YNNKEL (reference sequence). The CDR3 sequence is 14 residues long. CDR3 amino acids: CASSPHGQGNGYTF. DNA for the CDR3: TGTGCCAGCAGCCCCCACGGACAGGGTAACGGCTACACCTTC.

In regard to this clone: The sample contains more than one DNA sequence encoding this CDR3. This sequence joins TRBV30 and TRBJ1-5, with a tentative D call TRBD1 (5 bases). Germline-derived CDR1 and CDR2 are GTSNPN and SVGIG (reference sequence). The V end lost 1 base, the J end lost 1 base, and 8 bases lay between the germline ends. The CDR3 extends over 14 amino acids. The CDR3 region is CAWSGGGSNQPQHF. In DNA form, the CDR3 reads TGTGCCTGGAGTGGGGGGGGAAGCAATCAGCCCCAGCATTTT.

This chain uses TRBV9 with TRBJ1-6; 9 bases map to TRBD1. The CDR3 has 16 residues. Germline V gene sequence: CDR1 SGDLS, CDR2 YYNGEE. V shed 4 bases and J 11 bases; nucleotides not matched to a gene: 13. Here the CDR3 DNA reads TGTGCCAGCAGCTCCCAAACAGGGGGCGAGTCGGCACCCCTCCACTTT. Its protein is CASSSQTGGESAPLHF.

DNA of the CDR3: TGTGCCAGCAGCTCCCGGGGGACAGGGTCCCACGAGCAGTACTTC. Protein sequence: CASSSRGTGSHEQYF. The chain employs TRBV6-2 or TRBV6-3 and TRBJ2-7; 9 positions match TRBD1. Trimming cost V 6 bases and J 5 bases; bases outside gene matches: 11. Looked up from germline, CDR1 is MNHEY and CDR2 is SVGEGT. The CDR3 consists of 15 residues.

As to this clone: The same CDR3 also results from other DNA sequences found in this sample. The chain links TRBV5-1 to TRBJ1-1; 7 bases fit TRBD1. Per the germline V gene, CDR1 is SGHRS and CDR2 is YFSETQ. The CDR3 covers 14 residues. V lost 4 bases and J lost 5; bases outside the gene matches: 8. The CDR3 is CASSPQGQDTEAFF. In DNA, the CDR3 is TGCGCCAGCAGCCCTCAAGGACAGGATACTGAAGCTTTCTTT.

The chain employs TRBV6-1 and TRBJ1-1; perhaps TRBD1 as D (6 bases). This CDR3 has 16 residues. Germline CDR1 reads MNHNS; CDR2 reads SASEGT. V lost 2 bases and J lost 5, with 18 bases in between. Here the CDR3 reads CASSENKWAGETEAFF. CDR3 sequence (DNA): TGTGCCAGCAGTGAAAACAAATGGGCAGGGGAAACTGAAGCTTTCTTT.

The genes are TRBV7-2 and TRBJ1-1; 11 nucleotides line up with TRBD1. The J segment lost 5 bases and the V segment lost 4 bases, leaving 6 bases of the junction unmatched. The CDR3 runs to 15 residues. CDR1 and CDR2 from the germline V gene are SGHTA and FQGNSA. The CDR3 spells CASSSGQGGLTEAFF. CDR3 DNA: TGTGCCAGCAGCTCGGGACAGGGGGGATTGACTGAAGCTTTCTTT.

The V call is TRBV5-1, the J call TRBJ2-2, with D possibly matching TRBD2 (6 bases). Trimming took off 4 bases at V and 1 base at J, with 11 bases between the two ends. Looked up from germline, CDR1 is SGHRS and CDR2 is YFSETQ. The CDR3 runs 15 residues. CDR3 loop: CASSPGLLNTGELFF. CDR3 coding DNA: TGCGCCAGCAGCCCGGGACTCTTGAACACCGGGGAGCTGTTTTTT. Full variable domain (remainder filled in from reference TRBV5-1 and TRBJ2-2): KAGVTQTPRYLIKTRGQQVTLSCSPISGHRSVSWYQQTPGQGLQFLFEYFSETQRNKGNFPGRFSGRQFSNSRSEMNVSTLELGDSALYLCASSPGLLNTGELFFGEGSRLTVL.

The J gene is TRBJ1-6, the V gene TRBV6-9, with 8 nucleotides matching TRBD1. CDR3 length equals 22 residues. V lost 5 bases and J lost 0; bases outside the gene matches: 21. CDR1 MNHGY and CDR2 SVAAGI come from the germline V gene. DNA for the CDR3: TGTGCCAGCAGTCCTAATAAGGAACCGGGACAGGCCCTTCTCTCCTATAATTCACCCCTCCACTTT. Translating gives CASSPNKEPGQALLSYNSPLHF.

The chain is built from TRBV7-9 and TRBJ1-2; no reliable D call. Germline CDR1 SEHNR, CDR2 FQNEAQ (reference sequence). The CDR3 loop spans 12 amino acids. Trimming took 8 bases from V and 3 from J, leaving 10 bases between them. The CDR3 coding sequence is TGTGCCAGCTCTCCGGGGTACTATGGCTACACCTTC. This gives the protein CASSPGYYGYTF.

CDR3: CASSPRLRRDEQYF. In nucleotides, the CDR3 is TGTGCCAGCAGCCCACGGTTGCGGAGGGACGAGCAGTACTTC. The chain employs TRBV11-2 and TRBJ2-7; D might be TRBD2 (6 bases). The germline V and J ends were trimmed by 5 bases and 5 bases, with 16 bases remaining between them. This CDR3 has 14 amino acids. Per germline, CDR1 SGHAT and CDR2 FQNNGV.

The chain employs TRBV2 and TRBJ2-7, with D perhaps TRBD2 (5 bases). The germline gives CDR1 SNHLY, CDR2 FYNNEI. The CDR3 runs to 15 residues. Trimming stripped 6 bases from V and 6 bases from J, with 21 bases between. The CDR3 nucleotides are TGTGCCAGCAGACCAAGGAGGACGGCCTTAAGCGAGCAGTACTTC. Protein product: CASRPRRTALSEQYF. Variable domain in full (rest from reference TRBV2 and TRBJ2-7): EPEVTQTPSHQVTQMGQEVILRCVPISNHLYFYWYRQILGQKVEFLVSFYNNEISEKSEIFDDQFSVERPDGSNFTLKIRSTKLEDSAMYFCASRPRRTALSEQYFGPGTRLTVT.

This rearrangement joins TRBV13 to TRBJ2-1; a weak D match, TRBD1 (6 bases). The V gene's germline CDR1 is PRHDT and CDR2 FYEKMQ (reference sequence). The CDR3 is made up of 14 amino acids. Trimming took 4 bases from V and 7 from J, leaving 14 bases between them. In nucleotides, the CDR3 is TGTGCCAGCAGCTCCCAACAGGGTGGGAATGAGCAGTTCTTC. It yields the protein CASSSQQGGNEQFF.

This rearrangement joins TRBV23-1 to TRBJ1-1; D may be TRBD1 (6 bases). TRBV23-1 is an ORF for which the function is uncertain. V was trimmed by 6 bases and J by 7 bases, leaving 21 bases between them. The CDR3 loop spans 15 amino acids. The chain's CDR3 is CASSPAGVPPHEAFF. The CDR3 region has the DNA TGCGCCAGCAGCCCCGCAGGGGTACCCCCTCATGAAGCTTTCTTT.

This clone was found once. This chain joins TRBV27 and TRBJ2-3, with 11 bases lining up with TRBD2. The junction had 7 bases not matched to a gene; V was cut back by 2 bases and J by 6 bases. CDR1 is MNHEY, CDR2 SMNVEV, per germline (reference sequence). The CDR3 contains 16 residues. The CDR3: CASSLLTSGDVDTQYF. As DNA, the CDR3 is TGTGCCAGCAGTTTACTGACTAGCGGGGATGTTGATACGCAGTATTTT.

The chain couples TRBV20-1 to TRBJ1-3; the D gene is possibly TRBD1 (5 bases). Trimming removed 4 bases at V and 6 bases at J, with 13 bases between. Germline V CDR1 and CDR2: DFQATT, SNEGSKA (reference sequence). CDR3 length equals 13 residues. The DNA for the CDR3 is TGCAGTGCTATTGACACAGGTCAAAACACCATATATTTT. As protein: CSAIDTGQNTIYF.

The chain combines TRBV4-2 with TRBJ1-3; TRBD1 agrees at 7 bases. V lost 1 base to trimming and J lost 0 bases; unmatched junction nucleotides: 3. CDR1 is LGHNA and CDR2 is YNFKEQ in the germline V gene. CDR3 size: 16 residues. The CDR3 region is CASSQGQGASGNTIYF. The CDR3, as DNA: TGTGCCAGCAGCCAAGGACAGGGAGCCTCTGGAAACACCATATATTTT.

The chain couples TRBV7-2 to TRBJ1-2; D is perhaps TRBD1 (5 bases). Germline CDR1 is SGHTA and CDR2 is FQGNSA. The CDR3 is 14 amino acids. The V gene lost 2 bases and the J gene lost 2 bases, with 9 bases spanning the gap. The CDR3 coding sequence is TGTGCCAGCAGCTTATACAGGACCAACTATGGCTACACCTTC. Translated: CASSLYRTNYGYTF.

The CDR3 spells CASSLGQGVGYTF. In DNA, the CDR3 is TGTGCCAGCAGCTTAGGACAGGGGGTTGGCTACACCTTC. The rearrangement uses TRBV11-2 and TRBJ1-2; 9 bases are shared with TRBD1. V gave up 1 base and J gave up 7 bases; unmatched junction bases: 1. CDR1 and CDR2 from the germline V gene are SGHAT and FQNNGV. CDR3 size: 13 residues.